The 20 T cell receptor beta chains given below trace back to one sample, sequenced in a study of regulatory T cells in long-lasting Graves disease (dated by TCRdb to the early 2020s). Receptors were amplified or captured by multiplex PCR. Instrument used: Illumina HiSeq 4000. TCR beta libraries were built with iRepertoire HTBI primers and Arm-PCR amplification of CDR3 regions. TCRdb took the public reads, trimmed them with fastp at Q25, ran MiXCR for clone calling and kept in-frame beta chains. Every entry covers one CDR3 protein and lists the most common genes and DNA from its rows. In this sample the table shows fewer than 450,000 distinct CDR3 sequences, approximately 15% of which occur a single time. Of the sample, over 7% is held by the ten largest clones. Taken with the paper, the label for time point translates to: newly diagnosed GD, antithyroid drugs for less than 3 months. For both TCR sequencing and RNA sequencing, RNA was extracted from PBMCs in TRIzol.

These data are also associated with another study on T cells in Graves' hyperthyroidism and ophthalmopathy.

The specimen comprised peripheral blood mononuclear cells (PBMCs), sampled at new diagnosis, from a patient treated with antithyroid drugs. Receptors were obtained from a woman aged 40 to 55 with Graves disease. Donor details come from another sample of the same person, matched by shared clones.

The rearrangement joins TRBV19 to TRBJ1-4; D unresolved. This CDR3 region has 14 residues. Germline V gene data show CDR1 as LNHDA and CDR2 as SQIVND (reference sequence). V lost 7 bases to trimming and J lost 0 bases, with 9 bases between them. The CDR3 here is CASNRLATNEKLFF. CDR3 DNA: TGTGCCAGTAACCGACTTGCAACTAATGAAAAACTGTTTTTT.

There are many counts of this clonotype. CDR3 region: CASSLTGRLNTEAFF. The DNA for the CDR3 is TGTGCCAGCAGCCTTACTGGACGGCTGAACACTGAAGCTTTCTTT. This chain uses TRBV7-3 with TRBJ1-1; D gene ambiguous. Germline V gene sequence: CDR1 SGHTA, CDR2 FQGTGA. V was clipped by 5 bases and J by 0 bases, with 13 bases between them. The CDR3 is made up of 15 amino acids. The variable domain in full, with the rest retrieved from reference TRBV7-3 and TRBJ1-1, is GAGVSQTPSNKVTEKGKYVELRCDPISGHTALYWYRQSLGQGPEFLIYFQGTGAADDSGLPNDRFFAVRPEGSVSTLKIQRTERGDSAVYLCASSLTGRLNTEAFFGQGTRLTVV.

The sample holds many counts of this clonotype. The V gene is TRBV13, the J gene TRBJ1-4, with unresolved D. The germline V and J ends were trimmed by 2 bases and 3 bases, with 13 bases remaining between them. The CDR3 is 16 residues long. Germline-derived CDR1 and CDR2 are PRHDT and FYEKMQ (reference sequence). The CDR3 loop is CASSLTGEAANEKLFF. CDR3 nucleotide sequence: TGTGCCAGCAGCTTAACTGGGGAGGCGGCTAATGAAAAACTGTTTTTT.

This clonotype came up many times. The chain combines TRBV14 with TRBJ2-7; maybe TRBD1 (5 bases). Germline V gene lookup returns CDR1 SGHDN and CDR2 FVKESK. V was pared by 3 bases and J by 3 bases, with 9 bases between. The CDR3 is 13 residues long. The CDR3 coding sequence is TGTGCCAGCAGCCACCAGGGAATCTACGAGCAGTACTTC. Translation: CASSHQGIYEQYF.

This sequence joins TRBV5-1 and TRBJ2-7; 10 positions agree with TRBD2. Looked up from germline, CDR1 is SGHRS and CDR2 is YFSETQ. The V and J ends lost 2 bases and 4 bases, in that order; junction bases with no gene match: 6. This CDR3 spans 15 amino acids. This CDR3 reads CASSFMSSGSYEQYF. CDR3 nucleotide sequence: TGCGCCAGCAGCTTTATGTCTAGCGGGAGTTACGAGCAGTACTTC.

This clonotype has a count of ten or more. This rearrangement joins TRBV24-1 to TRBJ2-2; D remains ambiguous. Germline loops: CDR1 KGHDR, CDR2 SFDVKD. This CDR3 has 14 residues. V was clipped by 5 bases and J by 4 bases, with 10 bases between them. This CDR3 is CATSAQIPTGELFF. The CDR3 DNA sequence: TGTGCCACCAGTGCCCAAATACCCACCGGGGAGCTGTTTTTT.

In this sample, this clonotype turned up a few times. This rearrangement joins TRBV7-2 to TRBJ2-7, with 7 bases that match TRBD1. The CDR3 covers 13 residues. CDR1 is SGHTA, CDR2 FQGNSA, per germline. V shed 4 bases and J 6 bases; nucleotides not matched to a gene: 6. CDR3 nucleotides: TGTGCCAGCAGCTCCGACAGGGCGGGCGAGCAGTACTTC. It codes for CASSSDRAGEQYF.

This clonotype was counted ten times or more. The V call is TRBV28, the J call TRBJ2-5; 7 bases line up with TRBD2. The V gene's germline CDR1 is MDHEN and CDR2 SYDVKM. The CDR3 runs 14 residues. Unmatched junction bases numbered 10, after V lost 7 bases and J lost 5 bases. This CDR3 is CASTSGGSLETQYF. The DNA for the CDR3 is TGTGCCAGCACCTCCGGGGGGTCGTTGGAGACCCAGTACTTC.

This clonotype has more than one count but fewer than ten. The gene calls are TRBV19 and TRBJ2-2; D is perhaps TRBD1 (6 bases). The germline V gene has CDR1 LNHDA and CDR2 SQIVND (reference sequence). Trimming pared 6 bases from V and 6 bases from J, leaving 14 bases between. There are 14 residues in the CDR3. CDR3 amino acids: CASRPSGVAGELFF. Here the CDR3 DNA reads TGTGCCAGTAGGCCTTCAGGGGTCGCCGGGGAGCTGTTTTTT.

This clonotype was seen at least ten times. The chain has TRBV18 and TRBJ1-1; D is undetermined. There are 17 residues in the CDR3. Germline loops: CDR1 KGHSH, CDR2 LQKENI. V was pared by 5 bases and J by 1 base, with 20 bases between. The CDR3 spells CASSSSRVFDGNTEAFF. The DNA of the CDR3 is TGTGCCAGCTCATCATCCCGGGTCTTCGACGGGAACACTGAAGCTTTCTTT.

About this clonotype itself: A much larger clone lies one base from this, so it may be a read error. The J gene is TRBJ1-3, the V gene TRBV11-3; D unresolved. The CDR3 covers 15 residues. Germline assignment: CDR1 SGHNT and CDR2 YENEEA. In DNA form, the CDR3 reads TGTGCCAGCAGCACCCGGCAGTCTAATGGAAACACCATATGTTTT. It is translated as CASSTRQSNGNTICF.

This clonotype has more than one count but fewer than ten. The chain is built from TRBV5-6 and TRBJ1-1; maybe TRBD1 (5 bases). The CDR3 consists of 15 residues. The V and J ends lost 4 bases and 4 bases respectively, with 17 bases between them. CDR1 SGHDT and CDR2 YYEEEE come from the germline V gene. The chain's CDR3 is CASSPHNPGGTEAFF. As DNA, the CDR3 is TGTGCCAGCAGCCCCCACAACCCGGGGGGCACTGAAGCTTTCTTT. Supplemented by reference TRBV5-6 and TRBJ1-1, the full variable domain reads DAGVTQSPTHLIKTRGQQVTLRCSPKSGHDTVSWYQQALGQGPQFIFQYYEEEERQRGNFPDRFSGHQFPNYSSELNVNALLLGDSALYLCASSPHNPGGTEAFFGQGTRLTVV.

This clonotype was detected many times. This chain links TRBV24-1 with TRBJ1-2, with no clear D. In germline, CDR1 is KGHDR, CDR2 SFDVKD. The CDR3 length is 13 residues. Trimming removed 3 bases at V and 4 bases at J, with 8 bases between. In nucleotides, the CDR3 is TGTGCCACCAGTGATCCGGGTGGCTATGGCTACACCTTC. Translating gives CATSDPGGYGYTF.

Ten or more counts support this clonotype. This chain joins TRBV2 and TRBJ2-1; TRBD2 matches 9 bases. Unmatched junction bases numbered 6, after V lost 4 bases and J lost 5 bases. The germline V gene encodes CDR1 SNHLY and CDR2 FYNNEI. CDR3 length equals 15 residues. The CDR3 loop reads CASSGREGWDNEQFF. Here the CDR3 DNA reads TGTGCCAGCAGTGGGCGGGAGGGTTGGGACAATGAGCAGTTCTTC.

The genes are TRBV6-1 and TRBJ1-5, with 7 bases lining up with TRBD1. The CDR3 has 14 residues. Unmatched junction bases numbered 3, after V lost 6 bases and J lost 1 base. Germline lookup yields CDR1 MNHNS and CDR2 SASEGT. The CDR3: CASSRDRSNQPQHF. CDR3 DNA: TGTGCCAGCAGCCGGGACAGAAGCAATCAGCCCCAGCATTTT.

The V and J genes are TRBV5-5 and TRBJ1-5; D call uncertain. This CDR3 is 14 amino acids long. V was shortened by 1 base and J by 6 bases, with 11 bases between the two germline ends. In germline, CDR1 is SGHKS, CDR2 YYEKEE (reference sequence). The CDR3 DNA sequence: TGTGCCAGCAGCTTGTTGTCATTTAGTCAGCCCCAGCATTTT. Translation gives CASSLLSFSQPQHF.

This clonotype was found many times. The chain combines TRBV29-1 with TRBJ2-7, with a tentative D call TRBD2 (6 bases). V shed 7 bases and J shed 2 bases, with 12 bases lying between them. Germline V gene data show CDR1 as SQVTM and CDR2 as ANQGSEA. This CDR3 is 12 amino acids long. The CDR3 region has the DNA TGCAGCGGACGGGACTCGGCCTACGAGCAGTACTTC. It yields the protein CSGRDSAYEQYF.

In this sample, this clonotype turned up a few times. V gene TRBV7-2 combines with J gene TRBJ2-2; D might be TRBD1 (6 bases). The CDR3 consists of 16 residues. Per the germline V gene, CDR1 is SGHTA and CDR2 is FQGNSA. V dropped 0 bases and J dropped 6 bases, with 14 bases sitting between them. CDR3 DNA sequence: TGTGCCAGCAGCTTAGCTGTTCCACAGGGTCCCGGGGAGCTGTTTTTT. This gives the protein CASSLAVPQGPGELFF.

This clonotype was seen ten or more times. The gene calls are TRBV14 and TRBJ2-5; D ambiguous. The CDR3 covers 14 residues. The germline CDR1 and CDR2 sequences are SGHDN and FVKESK. V lost 0 bases and J lost 0, with 5 bases in between. The CDR3 sequence is CASSQDGNQETQYF. The CDR3 DNA reads as TGTGCCAGCAGCCAAGATGGCAACCAAGAGACCCAGTACTTC.

This clonotype has at least ten counts. The CDR3 region has the DNA TGTGCCAGCAGTTTAGTTGGACTAGCGGAGAATGTACCGTACCAAGAGACCCAGTACTTC. The encoded protein is CASSLVGLAENVPYQETQYF. This sequence joins TRBV12-3 or TRBV12-4 and TRBJ2-5, with 10 bases aligning to TRBD2. CDR3 length: 20 residues. The J segment lost 0 bases and the V segment lost 1 base, leaving 14 bases of the junction unmatched.